A single TCR beta chain is shown here with its context. Methods used by the authors: Reference gene primer amplification yielded estimated nucleated cell counts. Clones were sequenced by immunoSEQ multiplex PCR, and TCRdb holds only the in-frame ones, with some missing. V and J calls and clone size are copied from that table; D and trimming were computed from the DNA. The table has tens of thousands of clones, 90% seen once. This specimen comes from a study of blood T cell repertoires in COVID-19. Background on the study: Material from acute and convalescent COVID-19 was sourced from the United States, Italy and Spain. T cells, B-cell-depleted T cells, or PBMCs supplied cDNA or gDNA.

V was pared by 4 bases and J by 3 bases, with 12 bases between. CDR1 and CDR2 from the germline V gene are MDHEN and SYDVKM. This CDR3 is 14 amino acids long. This receptor was identified in a man in his sixties with acute or convalescent COVID-19. Sequenced input: peripheral blood. V gene TRBV28 combines with J gene TRBJ2-5; possible D gene TRBD1, 6 bases. The CDR3 DNA reads TGTGCCAGCAGTTCCTCTTACAGGGAAGAGACCCAGTACTTC. It translates to CASSSSYREETQYF.